This T cell receptor beta chain was obtained from a study of T cells in Graves' hyperthyroidism and ophthalmopathy. The study, taken as a whole, reports: Blood also showed most of the thyroid clonotypes that were expanded above 0.001.

The CDR3 is 17 amino acids. CDR1 is MGHDK, CDR2 SYGVNS, per germline. Using RNA transcripts as the source, TCR beta CDR3 regions were amplified. RT-PCR in the first round (using the HTBI primer set) targeted the TCR CDR3. TCRdb redid the calling of the multiplex PCR reads with MiXCR, one entry per CDR3 protein. The sample contains over 700,000 distinct CDR3 sequences, roughly a third of which appear only once. The study defined stable Graves' hyperthyroidism as no ophthalmopathy progression within 18 months. Thyroid ultrasound, orbital computed tomography, clinical symptoms, and serum thyroxine and TRAb underpinned diagnoses. Isolation of PBMCs was performed on 8.5 to 10 ml fresh peripheral blood. With respect to this clonotype: Antigen unknown. An end of the junction differs from the germline gene, which may be a read error.

This TCR came from a woman between 35 and 50 years old with Graves' hyperthyroidism. The sequenced sample consisted of blood. The chain combines TRBV25-1 with TRBJ1-3; 7 nucleotides match TRBD1. CDR3 in amino acids: CASSPNIYRGTGNTIYF. The CDR3 DNA follows: TGCGCCAGCAGCCCGAACATATACAGGGGAACTGGAAACACCATATATTTT.